This TCR beta chain was identified in a study of T cells in Graves' hyperthyroidism and ophthalmopathy. With regard to this clonotype: Its antigen is undetermined.

The CDR3 totals 19 residues. Germline trimming cut 0 bases from V and 0 bases from J; bases unmatched to any gene: 8. CDR1 LNHNV and CDR2 YYDKDF come from the germline V gene (reference sequence). There were TCR beta CDR3 regions amplified from RNA transcripts. A set of HTBI primers served as the primers for a first-round RT-PCR of the TCR CDR3. Via MiXCR, TCRdb re-called the multiplex PCR reads, giving one row per CDR3 protein. Here the sample spans 650,000 to 800,000 distinct CDR3 sequences, 45% being singletons. Study findings and constraints: Onset of ophthalmopathy came a median roughly 6.9 months after the model predicted it. Researchers report that a 13 V-J model separated ophthalmopathy from stable hyperthyroidism. Blood shared most expanded thyroid clonotypes above 0.001.

Diagnosing involved the use of clinical symptoms, serum thyroxine and TRAb, thyroid ultrasound and orbital computed tomography. The receptor was derived from an adult man with Graves' disease, either hyperthyroidism or ophthalmopathy (not recorded which). This chain connects TRBV15 to TRBJ1-6, with 7 bases matching TRBD1. Material for sequencing was peripheral blood or thyroid tissue (not recorded which). As DNA, the CDR3 is TGTGCCACCAGCAGAGATAGAGGGACAGCGAGCTCCTATAATTCACCCCTCCACTTT. Translated: CATSRDRGTASSYNSPLHF. The complete variable domain, with remaining parts taken from reference TRBV15 and TRBJ1-6, reads DAMVIQNPRYQVTQFGKPVTLSCSQTLNHNVMYWYQQKSSQAPKLLFHYYDKDFNNEADTPDNFQSRRPNTSFCFLDIRSPGLGDTAMYLCATSRDRGTASSYNSPLHFGNGTRLTVT.